This T cell receptor (beta chain) was identified during a study of CD8+ T cells in alopecia areata. Study context: Patients in the treated group were given tofacitinib by mouth, 5 to 10 mg twice a day. Treated patients' severity was scored by percentage of affected scalp area. Whole-study results and caveats: In blood and scalp, many expanded lesional clones persisted during tofacitinib. Normal skin's resident alphabeta T cells are also sequenced in scalp samples.

Treatment: oral pan-JAK inhibitor, 5-10 mg twice daily. The germline CDR1 and CDR2 sequences are SQVTM and ANQGSEA. CDR3 length: 11 amino acids. V dropped 4 bases and J dropped 7; count of bases not matched to a gene: 1. Once RNA had been extracted, it was reverse transcribed into cDNA to act as the sequencing template. TCRdb's table, derived via immunoSEQ multiplex PCR, lists solely in-frame clones and lacks some. Among 150,000 to 200,000 clones listed, 60% were seen once. With respect to this clone: Its antigen is unidentified.

The sequencing here drew on CD4+ T cells sorted from blood, taken at week 24, from a patient treated with tofacitinib. This sequence originates from a human donor with alopecia areata. The chain carries TRBV29-1 and TRBJ2-4; 7 bases fit TRBD1. The CDR3 here is CSVAQGNIQYF. The CDR3 coding sequence is TGCAGCGTTGCACAGGGGAACATTCAGTACTTC.